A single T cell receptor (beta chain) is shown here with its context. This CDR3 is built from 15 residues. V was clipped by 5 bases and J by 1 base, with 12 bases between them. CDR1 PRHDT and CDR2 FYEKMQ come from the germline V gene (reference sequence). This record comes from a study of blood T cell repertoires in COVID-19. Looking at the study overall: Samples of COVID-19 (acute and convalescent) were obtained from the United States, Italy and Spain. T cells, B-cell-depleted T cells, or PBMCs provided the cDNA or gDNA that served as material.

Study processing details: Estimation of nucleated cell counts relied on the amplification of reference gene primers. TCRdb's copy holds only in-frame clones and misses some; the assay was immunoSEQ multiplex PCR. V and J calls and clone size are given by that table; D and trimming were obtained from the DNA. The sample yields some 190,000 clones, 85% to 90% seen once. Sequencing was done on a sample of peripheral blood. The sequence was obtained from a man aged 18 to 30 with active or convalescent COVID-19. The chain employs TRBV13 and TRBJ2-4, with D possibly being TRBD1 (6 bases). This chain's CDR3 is CASSRTVLAKNIQYF. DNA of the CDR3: TGTGCCAGCAGCCGGACAGTGTTGGCCAAAAACATTCAGTACTTC.